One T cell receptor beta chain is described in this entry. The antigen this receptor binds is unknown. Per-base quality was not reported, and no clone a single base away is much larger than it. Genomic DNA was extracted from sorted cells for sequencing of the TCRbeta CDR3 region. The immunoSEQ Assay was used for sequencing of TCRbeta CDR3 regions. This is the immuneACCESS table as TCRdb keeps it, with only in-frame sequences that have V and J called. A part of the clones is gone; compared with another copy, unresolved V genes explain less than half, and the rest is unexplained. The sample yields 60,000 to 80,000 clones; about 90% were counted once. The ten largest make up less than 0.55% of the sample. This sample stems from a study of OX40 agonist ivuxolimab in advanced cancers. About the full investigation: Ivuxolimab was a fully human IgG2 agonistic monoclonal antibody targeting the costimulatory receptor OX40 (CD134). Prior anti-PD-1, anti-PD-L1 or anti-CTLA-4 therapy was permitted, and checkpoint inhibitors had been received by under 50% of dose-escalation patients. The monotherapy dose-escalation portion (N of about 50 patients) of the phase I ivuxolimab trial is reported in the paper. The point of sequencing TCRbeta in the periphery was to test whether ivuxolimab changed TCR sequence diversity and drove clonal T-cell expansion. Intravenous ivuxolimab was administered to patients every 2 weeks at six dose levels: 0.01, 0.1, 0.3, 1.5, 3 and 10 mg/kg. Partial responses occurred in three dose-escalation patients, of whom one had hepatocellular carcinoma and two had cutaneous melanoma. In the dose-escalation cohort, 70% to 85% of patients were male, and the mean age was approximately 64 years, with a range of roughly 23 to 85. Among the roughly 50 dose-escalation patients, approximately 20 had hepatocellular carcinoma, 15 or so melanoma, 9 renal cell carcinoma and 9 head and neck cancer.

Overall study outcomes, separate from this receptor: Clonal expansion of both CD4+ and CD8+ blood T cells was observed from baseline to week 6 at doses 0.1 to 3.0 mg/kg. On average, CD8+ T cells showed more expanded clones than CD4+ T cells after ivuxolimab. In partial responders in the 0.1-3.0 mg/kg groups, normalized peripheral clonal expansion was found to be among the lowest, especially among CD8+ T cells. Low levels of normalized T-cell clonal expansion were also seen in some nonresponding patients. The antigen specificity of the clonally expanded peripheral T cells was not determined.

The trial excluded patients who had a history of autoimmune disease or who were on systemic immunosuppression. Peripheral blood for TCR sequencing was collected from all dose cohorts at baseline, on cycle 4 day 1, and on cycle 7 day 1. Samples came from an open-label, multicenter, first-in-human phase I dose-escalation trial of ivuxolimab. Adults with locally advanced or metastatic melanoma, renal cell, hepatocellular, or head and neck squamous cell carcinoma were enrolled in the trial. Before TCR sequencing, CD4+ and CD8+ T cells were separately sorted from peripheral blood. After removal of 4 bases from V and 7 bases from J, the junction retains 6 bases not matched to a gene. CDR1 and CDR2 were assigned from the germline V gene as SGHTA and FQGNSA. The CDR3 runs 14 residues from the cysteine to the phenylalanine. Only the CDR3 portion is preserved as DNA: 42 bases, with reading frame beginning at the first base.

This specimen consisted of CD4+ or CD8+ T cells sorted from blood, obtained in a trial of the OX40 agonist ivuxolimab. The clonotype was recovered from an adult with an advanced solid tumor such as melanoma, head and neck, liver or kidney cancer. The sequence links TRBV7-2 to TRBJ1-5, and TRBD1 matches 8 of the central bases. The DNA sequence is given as TGTGCCAGCAGCTCAGGACAGGGAATACAGCCCCAGCATTTT. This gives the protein CASSSGQGIQPQHF.